Shown below are 27 T cell receptor beta chains from a single sample sequenced in a study of blood T cell repertoires in COVID-19. Sequencing was performed with immunoSEQ multiplex PCR; in TCRdb, only in-frame clones are kept and a portion is missing. Here the sample spans roughly 430,000 clones, 88% being singletons. The sequenced material came from PBMCs or T cells enriched from blood (not recorded which). The receptors stem from a woman aged 35 to 49 with acute COVID-19.

The chain recombines TRBV12-3 or TRBV12-4 with TRBJ1-2, with 7 positions matching TRBD1. The V segment lost 6 bases and the J segment 4 bases; nucleotides outside the gene matches: 5. The CDR3 spans 13 residues. The CDR3 region has the DNA TGTGCCAGCAGCCCGACAGGGCCCTATGGCTACACCTTC. This translates into CASSPTGPYGYTF.

The chain is built from TRBV10-3 and TRBJ2-5; 7 nucleotides align to TRBD1. From germline, CDR1 is ENHRY and CDR2 SYGVKD. The CDR3 totals 15 residues. V was clipped by 2 bases and J by 3 bases; unmatched bases: 6. The CDR3 sequence is CAISERGTEEETQYF. The CDR3 region has the DNA TGTGCCATCAGTGAGAGGGGGACAGAGGAAGAGACCCAGTACTTC.

V usage is TRBV5-5 and J usage is TRBJ2-2; 8 bases agree with TRBD1. The germline V gene encodes CDR1 SGHKS and CDR2 YYEKEE (reference sequence). This CDR3 comprises 15 residues. The junction had 3 bases not matched to a gene; V was cut back by 0 bases and J by 5 bases. CDR3 nucleotides: TGTGCCAGCAGCTTGGGACAGGGGTTGACCGGGGAGCTGTTTTTT. It encodes CASSLGQGLTGELFF.

The chain couples TRBV3-1 (or the pseudogene TRBV3-2) to TRBJ2-1; TRBD2 matches 7 bases. V trimming: 0 bases; J trimming: 3 bases; junction bases outside the gene matches: 5. Germline-derived CDR1 and CDR2 are LGHDT and YNNKEL (reference sequence). The CDR3 spans 16 residues. This CDR3 reads CASSQESLAVYNEQFF. CDR3 bases: TGTGCCAGCAGCCAAGAATCGCTAGCGGTCTACAATGAGCAGTTCTTC.

The gene calls are TRBV19 and TRBJ1-3; D gene unclear. Germline assignment: CDR1 LNHDA and CDR2 SQIVND (reference sequence). Deletions cut 10 bases from V and 2 bases from J, with 18 bases between. This CDR3 has 15 residues. The CDR3 sequence: CATSSGDSPGNTIYF. The CDR3 DNA follows: TGTGCCACCTCGAGCGGGGATAGTCCTGGAAACACCATATATTTT.

This clone has only a few counts. The chain is built from TRBV15 and TRBJ1-1; D unresolved. Germline CDR1 is LNHNV and CDR2 is YYDKDF (reference sequence). The length of the CDR3 is 15 residues. Trimming shortened V by 1 base and J by 5 bases, and 14 bases separated the two germline ends. The CDR3, as DNA: TGTGCCACCAGCAGAGTAGGTAGCTTCGGGACTGAAGCTTTCTTT. Translated, it gives CATSRVGSFGTEAFF.

This sequence joins TRBV6-5 and TRBJ2-2; no definite D call. The germline V gene encodes CDR1 MNHEY and CDR2 SVGAGI. This CDR3 contains 15 residues. Trimming took off 6 bases at V and 1 base at J, with 12 bases between the two ends. In DNA, the CDR3 is TGTGCCAGCAGAGAGCTGACAAGGAACACCGGGGAGCTGTTTTTT. Translating gives CASRELTRNTGELFF.

The chain has TRBV5-1 and TRBJ2-1, with 10 bases lining up with TRBD1. The CDR3 runs 16 residues. CDR1 and CDR2 (germline): SGHRS, YFSETQ. Trimming removed 4 bases from V and 4 bases from J; junction bases left unmatched: 8. The CDR3 bases are TGCGCCAGCAGCAACCAACCGGGACAGGGGTACAATGAGCAGTTCTTC. This sequence encodes CASSNQPGQGYNEQFF.

The chain employs TRBV27 and TRBJ1-1; 7 bases line up with TRBD1. The J segment lost 4 bases and the V segment lost 6 bases, leaving 11 bases of the junction unmatched. CDR1 is MNHEY and CDR2 is SMNVEV in the germline V gene (reference sequence). CDR3 size: 15 residues. CDR3 nucleotide sequence: TGTGCCAGCAGCCCGGGACAGCTTATTCTCACTGAAGCTTTCTTT. This codes for CASSPGQLILTEAFF.

This sequence joins TRBV3-1 (or the pseudogene TRBV3-2) and TRBJ1-5; D is ambiguous. The CDR3 sequence is 13 residues long. Germline V gene sequence: CDR1 LGHDT, CDR2 YNNKEL (reference sequence). The ends were cut back, 5 bases at V and 4 bases at J, with 9 bases in the middle. The CDR3 region is CASSVQWNQPQHF. DNA for the CDR3: TGTGCCAGCAGCGTCCAGTGGAATCAGCCCCAGCATTTT.

The chain has TRBV11-2 and TRBJ1-6, with D perhaps TRBD1 (5 bases). The V and J ends lost 3 bases and 3 bases respectively, with 6 bases between them. CDR1 is SGHAT and CDR2 is FQNNGV in the germline V gene. This CDR3 is 14 amino acids long. The CDR3 here is CASSLTVYNSPLHF. For the CDR3, the DNA is TGTGCCAGCAGCTTGACAGTCTATAATTCACCCCTCCACTTT. The whole variable domain, remainder taken from reference TRBV11-2 and TRBJ1-6, is EAGVAQSPRYKIIEKRQSVAFWCNPISGHATLYWYQQILGQGPKLLIQFQNNGVVDDSQLPKDRFSAERLKGVDSTLKIQPAKLEDSAVYLCASSLTVYNSPLHFGNGTRLTVT.

This chain uses TRBV19 with TRBJ1-5; 8 nucleotides agree with TRBD1. Losses at the gene ends were 3 bases for V and 6 bases for J; bases not matched to a gene: 10. Germline-derived CDR1 and CDR2 are LNHDA and SQIVND (reference sequence). The CDR3 length is 16 residues. The CDR3 sequence: CASSMRRGQGFQPQHF. CDR3 DNA: TGTGCCAGTAGTATGAGAAGAGGACAGGGCTTTCAGCCCCAGCATTTT.

The chain links TRBV7-2 to TRBJ1-5; 9 positions agree with TRBD1. J lost 4 bases, V lost 3 bases, and 4 bases had no gene match. The CDR3 length is 15 residues. Germline V gene data show CDR1 as SGHTA and CDR2 as FQGNSA. The CDR3 spells CASSFRQGGNQPQHF. CDR3 sequence (DNA): TGTGCCAGCAGCTTCCGACAGGGGGGAAATCAGCCCCAGCATTTT.

This chain's CDR3 is CASSQGLGGNEQYF. The CDR3 DNA reads as TGTGCCAGCAGCCAAGGGCTGGGGGGGAACGAGCAGTACTTC. The chain joins TRBV3-1 (or the pseudogene TRBV3-2) to TRBJ2-7; 7 bases are a match to TRBD2. The V gene's germline CDR1 is LGHDT and CDR2 YNNKEL (reference sequence). This CDR3 comprises 14 residues. Trimming took 1 base from V and 5 from J; bases not matched to a gene: 5.

The CDR3 is CASSPGQGRGYTF. CDR3 nucleotides: TGCGCCAGCAGCCCGGGACAGGGGAGAGGCTACACCTTC. This chain uses TRBV5-1 with TRBJ1-2, with TRBD1 identical over 10 bases. Germline assignment: CDR1 SGHRS and CDR2 YFSETQ. This CDR3 has 13 amino acids. With 4 bases clipped from V and 8 bases from J, the junction kept 5 bases outside the gene matches. Full variable domain (outside the CDR3, taken from reference TRBV5-1 and TRBJ1-2): KAGVTQTPRYLIKTRGQQVTLSCSPISGHRSVSWYQQTPGQGLQFLFEYFSETQRNKGNFPGRFSGRQFSNSRSEMNVSTLELGDSALYLCASSPGQGRGYTFGSGTRLTVV.

The V and J genes are TRBV5-6 and TRBJ2-2, with 9 positions matching TRBD2. After removal of 2 bases from V and 4 bases from J, the junction contained 6 bases not matched to a gene. There are 16 residues in the CDR3. Germline V gene lookup returns CDR1 SGHDT and CDR2 YYEEEE. The CDR3: CASSFPQRGATGELFF. CDR3 sequence (DNA): TGTGCCAGCAGCTTTCCCCAGCGGGGGGCCACCGGGGAGCTGTTTTTT.

CDR3: CASSLAGETQYF. The CDR3 nucleotides read TGTGCCAGCAGCTTGGCCGGGGAGACCCAGTACTTC. This chain links TRBV5-4 with TRBJ2-5; D unresolved. The length of the CDR3 is 12 residues. CDR1 SGHNT and CDR2 YYREEE come from the germline V gene (reference sequence). V gave up 0 bases and J gave up 5 bases, with 5 bases separating them.

The rearrangement joins TRBV19 to TRBJ1-1; no firm D call. Per the germline V gene, CDR1 is LNHDA and CDR2 is SQIVND (reference sequence). Trimming took off 5 bases at V and 6 bases at J, with 19 bases between the two ends. The CDR3 sequence is 15 residues long. DNA for the CDR3: TGTGCCAGTAGTCCCCGTCCAGACGGCGGGTCTGAAGCTTTCTTT. It yields the protein CASSPRPDGGSEAFF.

The J gene is TRBJ1-6, the V gene TRBV12-3 or TRBV12-4, with TRBD1 identical over 7 bases. V was clipped by 5 bases and J by 8 bases; unmatched bases: 3. The CDR3 length is 13 residues. CDR3: CASSGQVDSPLHF. CDR3 sequence (DNA): TGTGCCAGCAGTGGACAGGTGGATTCACCCCTCCACTTT.

The rearrangement uses TRBV5-5 and TRBJ2-3, with 10 bases matching TRBD2. The V and J ends lost 3 bases and 7 bases, in that order; junction bases with no gene match: 8. CDR3 length equals 15 residues. Germline CDR1 reads SGHKS; CDR2 reads YYEKEE (reference sequence). This chain's CDR3 is CASSSSGGAFYTQYF. CDR3 sequence (DNA): TGTGCCAGCAGCTCCAGCGGGGGGGCCTTTTATACGCAGTATTTT.

The V gene is TRBV3-1 (or the pseudogene TRBV3-2), the J gene TRBJ2-7, with D possibly TRBD2 on 7 matching bases. Germline V lookup: CDR1 LGHDT, CDR2 YNNKEL (reference sequence). The length of the CDR3 is 15 residues. V was cut by 7 bases and J by 3 bases, with 19 bases left in between. The CDR3 is CASTPYGGGLYEQYF. The CDR3 bases are TGTGCCAGCACCCCGTATGGCGGGGGCCTCTACGAGCAGTACTTC.

The chain is built from TRBV5-1 and TRBJ1-1, with TRBD1 identical over 9 bases. Losses at the gene ends were 4 bases for V and 9 bases for J; bases not matched to a gene: 13. The CDR3 consists of 15 residues. Germline-derived CDR1 and CDR2 are SGHRS and YFSETQ. The CDR3 nucleotides read TGCGCCAGCAGCCCGGACAGGGGCCTGCTTGGTCAAGCTTTCTTT. Its protein is CASSPDRGLLGQAFF.

This chain uses TRBV13 with TRBJ2-5; 10 bases are a match to TRBD2. V lost 4 bases, J lost 5 bases, and 16 bases stayed unmatched. The V gene's germline CDR1 is PRHDT and CDR2 FYEKMQ (reference sequence). CDR3 length: 18 amino acids. CDR3 in DNA: TGTGCCAGCAGCTCCTACCCCTACGGGACTAGCGTGGAGGAGACCCAGTACTTC. Translating gives CASSSYPYGTSVEETQYF.

The chain links TRBV13 to TRBJ2-2; 12 nucleotides line up with TRBD2. The CDR3 covers 18 residues. Germline V gives CDR1 PRHDT, CDR2 FYEKMQ (reference sequence). V lost 4 bases, J lost 0 bases, and 6 bases stayed unmatched. The CDR3 region has the DNA TGTGCCAGCAGCTCCTGGACTAGCGGGGCCCCGAACACCGGGGAGCTGTTTTTT. Its protein product is CASSSWTSGAPNTGELFF.

The gene calls are TRBV27 and TRBJ2-1; weak D call: TRBD1 (5 bases). CDR1 is MNHEY, CDR2 SMNVEV, per germline (reference sequence). CDR3 length equals 18 residues. V dropped 3 bases and J dropped 1 base, with 19 bases sitting between them. The CDR3 loop is CASSLATNYRSSYNEQFF. Written as DNA, the CDR3 is TGTGCCAGCAGTTTGGCCACGAACTACAGGTCTTCCTACAATGAGCAGTTCTTC.

The chain couples TRBV24-1 to TRBJ2-1; 9 bases line up with TRBD2. V shed 4 bases, J shed 8 bases, and the junction held 11 bases outside the gene matches. This CDR3 is built from 16 residues. Per the germline V gene, CDR1 is KGHDR and CDR2 is SFDVKD. The CDR3 DNA reads TGTGCCACCAGTGACTCCGGAGCGGGGGGCCTCTATGAGCAGTTCTTC. This gives the protein CATSDSGAGGLYEQFF.

The genes are TRBV10-3 and TRBJ2-3; TRBD1 matches at 7 bases. In germline, CDR1 is ENHRY, CDR2 SYGVKD. The trim removed 5 bases at V and 0 bases at J, leaving 8 bases unmatched. The CDR3 has 16 amino acids. In DNA form, the CDR3 reads TGTGCCATCAGTCAGACAGGGTCCACCAGCACAGATACGCAGTATTTT. Translation: CAISQTGSTSTDTQYF.